This T cell receptor beta chain was captured by sequencing in a study of blood T cell repertoires in COVID-19. For the study at large: There were acute and convalescent COVID-19 samples, and they came from the United States, Italy and Spain. PBMCs, B-cell-depleted T cells, or T cells provided the cDNA or gDNA that made up the material.

As handled by the study authors: Using reference gene primer amplification, nucleated cell counts were estimated. TCRdb keeps only in-frame clones here, not all; method: immunoSEQ multiplex PCR. V and J calls and clone size are as listed in that table; D and trimming were resolved from the DNA. The top ten clones hold about 2.1% of a sample with about 69,000 clones, 70% to 90% of them seen once. The source material was peripheral blood. The receptor was isolated from a man younger than 45 with acute or convalescent COVID-19.

The CDR3 is CASSYDGGRGDETQYF. As DNA, the CDR3 is TGTGCCAGCAGTTACGACGGCGGGAGGGGGGATGAGACCCAGTACTTC. The chain couples TRBV6-2 or TRBV6-3 to TRBJ2-5; 9 bases map to TRBD2. The ends lost 2 bases at V and 5 bases at J; junction bases unmatched: 9. The CDR3 extends over 16 amino acids. Germline values: CDR1 MNHEY, CDR2 SVGEGT.